These T cell receptor beta chains were read from a single sample in a study of spatial heterogeneity in lung cancer. TCRdb recomputed calls from the 5' RACE reads with MiXCR, one row per CDR3 protein. This table has 6,000 to 8,000 distinct CDR3 sequences, around 21% appearing once. The sequencing used PBMCs, collected at surgery. The receptors come from a female donor with early-stage non-small cell lung cancer. Both conserved end residues are part of each CDR3. D genes are given only for firm matches. Clone size appears in some rows only: once, few, many, or a class for an expanded clone.

DNA	CDR3	V	J	D	size
TGCGCCAGCAAGAAACAGGGTGCCCCAGATACGCAGTATTTT	CASKKQGAPDTQYF	TRBV5-1	TRBJ2-3	NA	NA
TGCAGCGTTGCAGGGTCTCAGACCCAGTACTTC	CSVAGSQTQYF	TRBV29-1	TRBJ2-5	NA	NA
TGCAGCGTTGTTGTAGGGGAGGACTACGAGCAGTACTTC	CSVVVGEDYEQYF	TRBV29-1	TRBJ2-7	NA	few
TGTGCCAGCAGCCAAGCATGGTCAGGGTCTCGCAATGAGCAGTTCTTC	CASSQAWSGSRNEQFF	TRBV14	TRBJ2-1	NA	many
TGTGCCACAACTGGGATAGTGGAGTTGGCCGGGGAGCTGTTTTTT	CATTGIVELAGELFF	TRBV28	TRBJ2-2	NA	few
TGTGCTAGCAGCTTAGGACTAGACTCCTACAATGAGCAGTTCTTC	CASSLGLDSYNEQFF	TRBV7-7	TRBJ2-1	TRBD2	NA
TGCAGTGCTAGAGGACTAGCGGGGTTGACCGAGCAGTACTTC	CSARGLAGLTEQYF	TRBV20-1	TRBJ2-7	TRBD2	NA
TGTGCCAGCAGCTTGGTGAGCGGGGGGTACAATGAGCAGTTCTTC	CASSLVSGGYNEQFF	TRBV5-4	TRBJ2-1	TRBD2	medium-sized
TGTGCCAGCAGCGCGTCTAGATTGGATACGCAGTATTTT	CASSASRLDTQYF	TRBV11-2	TRBJ2-3	NA	medium-sized
TGTGCCAGCAGCTTAAACCGCTTGAACACTGAAGCTTTCTTT	CASSLNRLNTEAFF	TRBV7-6	TRBJ1-1	NA	medium-sized